These 10 T cell receptor beta chains were sequenced from one sample in a study of blood T cells in healthy people across ages. A sample-barcoded 5' primer and a J-beta primer mix were used in a second PCR of about 7 to 12 cycles. From the 5' RACE reads, TCRdb called clonotypes with MiXCR, one entry per CDR3 protein. The sample has roughly 700,000 distinct CDR3 sequences, about half seen once. Sequencing used blood. These receptors all stem from a woman in her sixties or seventies in good health.

Concerning this clonotype itself: It is unclear where the CDR3 begins or ends on the DNA, so no DNA is shown, and the CDR3 is as TCRdb lists it. The rearrangement links TRBV29-1 to TRBJ1-2; no check of the table's D call, TRBD1, against the DNA was made. From germline, CDR1 is SQVTM and CDR2 ANQGSEA. The CDR3 totals 14 residues, both ends included. The CDR3 sequence is CSVPGQGLDYGCTF.

The V and J genes are TRBV29-1 and TRBJ2-7, with 7 positions matching TRBD1. Per the germline V gene, CDR1 is SQVTM and CDR2 is ANQGSEA. Losses at the gene ends were 4 bases for V and 3 bases for J; bases not matched to a gene: 9. This CDR3 has 14 residues. The CDR3 region is CSVVTGMFFYEQYF. In nucleotides, the CDR3 is TGCAGCGTTGTGACAGGGATGTTTTTCTACGAGCAGTACTTC.

In this sample, this clonotype turned up a few times. The V and J genes are TRBV14 and TRBJ2-3; D not resolved. V was trimmed by 0 bases and J by 1 base, leaving 8 bases between them. Germline-derived CDR1 and CDR2 are SGHDN and FVKESK. This CDR3 is 15 amino acids long. The CDR3 loop is CASSQDRGRTDTQYF. In DNA form, the CDR3 reads TGTGCCAGCAGCCAAGATAGAGGTCGCACAGATACGCAGTATTTT.

This clonotype has just a few counts. This chain links TRBV29-1 with TRBJ2-1; D is possibly TRBD2 (6 bases). The germline V gene encodes CDR1 SQVTM and CDR2 ANQGSEA. V shed 0 bases and J shed 10 bases, with 22 bases lying between them. This CDR3 spans 16 amino acids. The CDR3 DNA reads TGCAGCGTTGAAGATGGGCTGGGCGGGACCCCCTGGGAGCAGTTCTTC. Translated: CSVEDGLGGTPWEQFF.

DNA for the CDR3: TGCGCCAGCAGCTTGGATGCAGGGGACTATGGCTACACCTTC. Translation: CASSLDAGDYGYTF. This rearrangement joins TRBV5-1 to TRBJ1-2, with D possibly matching TRBD1 (6 bases). Trimming stripped 0 bases from V and 3 bases from J, with 9 bases between. The CDR3 length is 14 residues. Germline V gene sequence: CDR1 SGHRS, CDR2 YFSETQ.

This clonotype was recorded a few times. The rearrangement uses TRBV20-1 and TRBJ2-5; D gene ambiguous. Trimming took 4 bases from V and 2 from J, leaving 8 bases between them. The germline V gene encodes CDR1 DFQATT and CDR2 SNEGSKA (reference sequence). This CDR3 spans 12 amino acids. CDR3 residues: CSATRLQETQYF. In nucleotides, the CDR3 is TGCAGTGCTACACGGTTGCAAGAGACCCAGTACTTC.

There are a few counts of this clonotype. The rearrangement uses TRBV25-1 and TRBJ2-3; 9 bases fit TRBD2. V shed 7 bases and J 4 bases; nucleotides not matched to a gene: 9. Germline lookup yields CDR1 MGHDK and CDR2 SYGVNS. This CDR3 comprises 15 residues. The CDR3: CASTHLAGRSDTQYF. The CDR3 DNA sequence: TGTGCCAGCACACACCTAGCGGGGAGATCAGATACGCAGTATTTT.

This clonotype was picked up a small number of times. The CDR3 here is CATSPELASGSNEQFF. The CDR3 region has the DNA TGTGCCACCAGCCCCGAGTTGGCTAGCGGGAGCAATGAGCAGTTCTTC. The chain carries TRBV24-1 and TRBJ2-1; TRBD2 agrees at 10 bases. The germline CDR1 and CDR2 sequences are KGHDR and SFDVKD. The V gene end was trimmed by 7 bases and the J gene end by 6 bases; junction bases not matched to a gene: 11. This CDR3 is 16 amino acids long.

The rearrangement joins TRBV7-9 to TRBJ1-2; D remains ambiguous. Germline V gene data show CDR1 as SEHNR and CDR2 as FQNEAQ (reference sequence). This CDR3 has 15 amino acids. Trimming took 4 bases from V and 3 from J, leaving 15 bases between them. For the CDR3, the DNA is TGTGCCAGCAGCTCCCCCCGGAGCCAAGACTATGGCTACACCTTC. Protein: CASSSPRSQDYGYTF.

Turning to this clonotype: An end of the junction does not agree with germline; a read error may underlie this. The chain is built from TRBV24-1 and TRBJ1-2; 9 bases map to TRBD1. Germline CDR1 reads KGHDR; CDR2 reads SFDVKD. This CDR3 is 15 amino acids long. DNA for the CDR3: TGTGCCACCGGTGATCGTACAGGGGGCTTCGATGGCTACACCTTC. This codes for CATGDRTGGFDGYTF.